The 29 T cell receptor beta chains listed next were all sequenced from one sample in a study of T cells after somatic rescue of genetic block (TCRdb year 2020). Library creation used the immunoSEQ multiplex PCR assay. TCRdb holds this immuneACCESS table with in-frame rearrangements only. Some clones are missing; in checked studies, unresolved V genes explain under half, and the rest has no known cause. In all, the sample holds around 67,000 clones, and approximately 91% of those were seen once. The ten top clones hold roughly 2.9% of the sample. The sample was peripheral blood mononuclear cells (PBMCs). These TCRs come from a man aged 30 to 39.

This rearrangement joins TRBV5-6 to TRBJ2-1; D is tentatively TRBD1 or TRBD2 (6 bases each). The CDR3 spans 15 residues. Trimming pared 0 bases from V and 2 bases from J, leaving 9 bases between. Germline V gene sequence: CDR1 SGHDT, CDR2 YYEEEE. The chain's CDR3 is CASSLGGGTYNEQFF. The CDR3, as DNA: TGTGCCAGCAGCTTGGGAGGGGGGACCTACAATGAGCAGTTCTTC.

This chain connects TRBV6-6 to TRBJ2-2; possibly TRBD1 for D (5 bases). Looked up from germline, CDR1 is MNHNY and CDR2 is SVGAGI (reference sequence). CDR3 length: 13 residues. Trimming removed 6 bases from V and 4 bases from J, with 9 bases in between. The DNA of the CDR3 is TGTGCCAGCAGGGATCAGGGCACCGGGGAGCTGTTTTTT. This gives the protein CASRDQGTGELFF.

The chain couples TRBV5-4 to TRBJ2-3, with 7 bases matching TRBD1. CDR1 is SGHNT, CDR2 YYREEE, per germline (reference sequence). V lost 3 bases and J lost 0; bases outside the gene matches: 1. The CDR3 has 14 residues. Here the CDR3 DNA reads TGTGCCAGCAGCTCGGGACAGAGCACAGATACGCAGTATTTT. It encodes CASSSGQSTDTQYF.

This chain connects TRBV4-1 to TRBJ1-5, with 7 bases fitting TRBD1. Germline CDR1 reads MGHRA; CDR2 reads YSYEKL. This CDR3 is built from 15 residues. V was pared by 1 base and J by 2 bases, with 2 bases of the junction left unmatched. CDR3 DNA sequence: TGCGCCAGCAGCCAAGGACAGGGCGGCAATCAGCCCCAGCATTTT. Its translation is CASSQGQGGNQPQHF.

The rearrangement links TRBV5-4 to TRBJ1-2; D is possibly TRBD1 (5 bases). The CDR3 covers 13 residues. V was cut by 6 bases and J by 1 base, with 10 bases left in between. Germline V lookup: CDR1 SGHNT, CDR2 YYREEE (reference sequence). CDR3 nucleotide sequence: TGTGCCAGCACCCCAGGGAGTAACTATGGCTACACCTTC. Amino acids: CASTPGSNYGYTF.

The rearrangement joins TRBV6-1 to TRBJ1-4, with TRBD1 matching 7 bases. This CDR3 has 14 residues. V shed 6 bases, J shed 8 bases, and the junction held 9 bases outside the gene matches. The germline V gene encodes CDR1 MNHNS and CDR2 SASEGT. In DNA, the CDR3 is TGTGCCAGCAGACTAGACAGGGTAGGCGAAAAACTGTTTTTT. Protein sequence: CASRLDRVGEKLFF.

The chain recombines TRBV4-3 with TRBJ2-1; D ambiguous. CDR1 and CDR2 (germline): LGHNA, YSLEER. The ends were cut back, 1 base at V and 5 bases at J, with 6 bases in the middle. This CDR3 has 13 residues. CDR3 in DNA: TGCGCCAGCAGCCAAGGGGTACACAATGAGCAGTTCTTC. Its protein product is CASSQGVHNEQFF.

The chain joins TRBV5-5 to TRBJ2-7; D gene unclear. The CDR3 runs 14 residues. Trimming pared 1 base from V and 13 bases from J, leaving 21 bases between. Per the germline V gene, CDR1 is SGHKS and CDR2 is YYEKEE (reference sequence). The DNA of the CDR3 is TGTGCCAGCAGCTTGCAGACCTCCGATGGGTGGCAATACTTC. The encoded protein is CASSLQTSDGWQYF. The full variable domain, its missing parts supplied by reference TRBV5-5 and TRBJ2-7, is DAGVTQSPTHLIKTRGQQVTLRCSPISGHKSVSWYQQVLGQGPQFIFQYYEKEERGRGNFPDRFSARQFPNYSSELNVNALLLGDSALYLCASSLQTSDGWQYFGPGTRLTVT.

This clone was observed a few times. The chain uses TRBV19 and TRBJ2-7; TRBD2 matches at 10 bases. The CDR3 has 13 residues. V was clipped by 3 bases and J by 5 bases; unmatched bases: 1. The V gene's germline CDR1 is LNHDA and CDR2 SQIVND (reference sequence). The CDR3 DNA reads TGTGCCAGTAGTATCCTAGCGGGAGACGAGCAGTACTTC. Translation: CASSILAGDEQYF.

The DNA for the CDR3 is TGTGCCAGCAGCTTAGATCGGTACGGGGGGGACGCAGGTACGCAGTATTTT. Its translation: CASSLDRYGGDAGTQYF. The V and J genes are TRBV11-2 and TRBJ2-3; 8 nucleotides align to TRBD2. The V gene end was trimmed by 0 bases and the J gene end by 8 bases; junction bases not matched to a gene: 13. The CDR3 contains 17 residues. Germline V gene data show CDR1 as SGHAT and CDR2 as FQNNGV.

This chain connects TRBV5-1 to TRBJ2-1, with 7 bases identical to TRBD2. This CDR3 is 17 amino acids long. Germline values: CDR1 SGHRS, CDR2 YFSETQ. Trimming took 4 bases from V and 0 from J; bases not matched to a gene: 10. The CDR3 DNA follows: TGCGCCAGCAGCCCCACCTTGTCGGGAGGCTCCTACAATGAGCAGTTCTTC. Its protein is CASSPTLSGGSYNEQFF. The variable domain in full, completed from reference TRBV5-1 and TRBJ2-1, reads KAGVTQTPRYLIKTRGQQVTLSCSPISGHRSVSWYQQTPGQGLQFLFEYFSETQRNKGNFPGRFSGRQFSNSRSEMNVSTLELGDSALYLCASSPTLSGGSYNEQFFGPGTRLTVL.

This chain links TRBV4-1 with TRBJ2-1, with 9 bases that match TRBD2. This CDR3 comprises 15 residues. Germline CDR1 and CDR2: MGHRA and YSYEKL. The V segment lost 4 bases and the J segment 9 bases; nucleotides outside the gene matches: 10. This CDR3 is CASSLQAGGFPEQFF. The CDR3 coding sequence is TGCGCCAGCAGCCTACAAGCGGGGGGTTTCCCTGAGCAGTTCTTC.

The genes are TRBV7-2 and TRBJ2-3, with a possible D match to TRBD2 (6 bases). The CDR3 runs 14 residues. In germline, CDR1 is SGHTA, CDR2 FQGNSA. V lost 5 bases to trimming and J lost 1 base, with 10 bases between them. CDR3 residues: CASSPGEGTDTQYF. The CDR3, as DNA: TGTGCCAGCAGCCCCGGGGAGGGCACAGATACGCAGTATTTT.

The J gene is TRBJ2-7, the V gene TRBV19; D unresolved. CDR1 and CDR2 (germline): LNHDA, SQIVND (reference sequence). V lost 1 base and J 5 bases, leaving 12 bases between the germline ends. CDR3 size: 14 residues. CDR3 coding DNA: TGTGCCAGTAGTATAGCGGCAGGTACCCACGAGCAGTACTTC. Translation gives CASSIAAGTHEQYF.

The chain carries TRBV5-1 and TRBJ2-5, with D possibly called TRBD1 or TRBD2 (5 bases each). CDR1 is SGHRS and CDR2 is YFSETQ in the germline V gene. V lost 0 bases and J lost 0, with 15 bases in between. The CDR3 contains 17 residues. Here the CDR3 DNA reads TGCGCCAGCAGCTTGGTCGGGGACGGAGCGTACCAAGAGACCCAGTACTTC. Its protein is CASSLVGDGAYQETQYF.

V is TRBV18 and J is TRBJ2-7; tentatively, D is TRBD2 (5 bases). The V end lost 6 bases, the J end lost 2 bases, and 17 bases lay between the germline ends. This CDR3 comprises 15 residues. Germline-derived CDR1 and CDR2 are KGHSH and LQKENI. CDR3 DNA: TGTGCCAGCTCCTTTAGCGCCGGGTCTACCTACGAGCAGTACTTC. It translates to CASSFSAGSTYEQYF.

The chain carries TRBV27 and TRBJ1-6; D uncertain. The CDR3 totals 14 residues. Germline CDR1 MNHEY, CDR2 SMNVEV (reference sequence). V was trimmed by 3 bases and J by 5 bases, leaving 8 bases between them. CDR3 amino acids: CASSFGHNNSPLHF. The DNA for the CDR3 is TGTGCCAGCAGTTTCGGCCATAATAATTCACCCCTCCACTTT.

At least ten counts were recorded for this clone. The chain uses TRBV7-8 and TRBJ1-5, with 7 bases fitting TRBD1. The CDR3 consists of 15 residues. Germline values: CDR1 SGHVS, CDR2 FQNEAQ. J was trimmed by 0 bases and V by 6 bases; bases with no gene match: 5. DNA of the CDR3: TGTGCCAGCAGAGCGGACAGGAGTAGCAATCAGCCCCAGCATTTT. It codes for CASRADRSSNQPQHF.

This chain joins TRBV30 and TRBJ1-1; TRBD1 agrees at 9 bases. Looked up from germline, CDR1 is GTSNPN and CDR2 is SVGIG (reference sequence). The CDR3 sequence is 12 residues long. V lost 7 bases to trimming and J lost 1 base; unmatched junction nucleotides: 1. In DNA, the CDR3 is TGTGCCTCGGGACAGGGGAACACTGAAGCTTTCTTT. Translating it yields CASGQGNTEAFF.

The rearrangement uses TRBV6-1 and TRBJ1-1, with D uncertain. The CDR3 is made up of 13 amino acids. Trimming left V 2 bases short and J 0 bases short, with 4 bases between. The V gene's germline CDR1 is MNHNS and CDR2 SASEGT. The CDR3 sequence is CASSEQLNTEAFF. CDR3 nucleotide sequence: TGTGCCAGCAGTGAACAGCTGAACACTGAAGCTTTCTTT.

The chain recombines TRBV5-1 with TRBJ1-1; 7 nucleotides agree with TRBD1. Trimming cost V 5 bases and J 1 base; bases outside gene matches: 8. CDR3 size: 15 residues. CDR1 is SGHRS and CDR2 is YFSETQ in the germline V gene. The CDR3: CASSSDRVGNTEAFF. The CDR3 DNA reads TGCGCCAGCAGTTCCGACAGGGTAGGGAACACTGAAGCTTTCTTT.

The J gene is TRBJ1-2, the V gene TRBV7-9; a weak D match, TRBD1 (6 bases). CDR3 size: 14 residues. Trimming cost V 1 base and J 8 bases, with 14 bases left between them. The germline V gene encodes CDR1 SEHNR and CDR2 FQNEAQ (reference sequence). As DNA, the CDR3 is TGTGCCAGCAGCTTAGGGTCTGGGGGCTGGGGCTACACCTTC. It specifies CASSLGSGGWGYTF.

The chain has TRBV19 and TRBJ1-1; D uncertain. V lost 3 bases and J 7 bases, leaving 18 bases between the germline ends. Germline V gives CDR1 LNHDA, CDR2 SQIVND (reference sequence). This CDR3 region has 15 residues. The CDR3 DNA sequence: TGTGCCAGTAGTATCTCCCCCCTCGGGCTTGTTGAAGCTTTCTTT. Translating gives CASSISPLGLVEAFF.

This clone was seen only a few times. The rearrangement uses TRBV18 and TRBJ1-1; no reliable D call. Looked up from germline, CDR1 is KGHSH and CDR2 is LQKENI. Trimming stripped 3 bases from V and 11 bases from J, with 19 bases between. This CDR3 is built from 14 residues. The CDR3 region has the DNA TGTGCCAGCTCACCCCCTTTGTCAGGCGCGGCGGCTTTCTTT. Protein: CASSPPLSGAAAFF.

This clone was seen once. The chain couples TRBV19 to TRBJ2-6; 7 nucleotides line up with TRBD1. This CDR3 contains 15 residues. Trimming removed 5 bases from V and 2 bases from J; junction bases left unmatched: 3. Germline V gives CDR1 LNHDA, CDR2 SQIVND (reference sequence). The CDR3 nucleotides read TGTGCCAGTAGTCTGGACAGGACTGGGGCCAACGTCCTGACTTTC. It translates to CASSLDRTGANVLTF.

CDR3 sequence (DNA): TGTGCCAGCAGTTTACCTAGCGGCAGGGAGCAGTTCTTC. This gives the protein CASSLPSGREQFF. The chain combines TRBV6-5 with TRBJ2-1; 7 bases fit TRBD2. CDR1 is MNHEY, CDR2 SVGAGI, per germline. The ends lost 4 bases at V and 10 bases at J; junction bases unmatched: 7. The length of the CDR3 is 13 residues.

In this sample, this clone turned up a few times. The V gene is TRBV23-1, the J gene TRBJ2-7, with TRBD1 matching 7 bases. TRBV23-1 falls under the ORF class, with uncertain function. V shed 5 bases and J 2 bases; nucleotides not matched to a gene: 6. This CDR3 contains 14 residues. The CDR3 is CASSDRDRAYEQYF. For the CDR3, the DNA is TGCGCCAGCAGTGACCGGGACAGAGCCTACGAGCAGTACTTC.

The chain links TRBV29-1 to TRBJ2-7; TRBD2 might be the D (5 bases). The CDR3 length is 12 residues. Germline loops: CDR1 SQVTM, CDR2 ANQGSEA. V lost 4 bases, J lost 7 bases, and 14 bases lay in between. The CDR3: CSVVGLLGEQYF. The CDR3 DNA is TGCAGCGTTGTTGGACTCCTCGGAGAGCAGTACTTC.

In this sample, this clone turned up once. This sequence joins TRBV27 and TRBJ2-2; 12 bases are a match to TRBD2. The trim removed 0 bases at V and 6 bases at J, leaving 5 bases unmatched. The CDR3 is made up of 17 amino acids. In germline, CDR1 is MNHEY, CDR2 SMNVEV (reference sequence). The CDR3 region has the DNA TGTGCCAGCAGTTTATCGATGGCTAGCGGGGGGGCCGGGGAGCTGTTTTTT. Translated: CASSLSMASGGAGELFF.